The 8 T cell receptor beta chains given below trace back to one sample, sequenced in a study of low-dose radiotherapy and immunotherapy resistance in tumors. First-strand cDNA relied on TRAV- and TRBV-specific primers spanning alpha and beta chains. Amplification of TCRs used a constant-region primer and V-primer adapter for approximately 18 PCR cycles. Via MiXCR, TCRdb re-called the reads, giving one row per CDR3 protein. The sample has around 9,800 distinct CDR3 sequences, approximately 72% seen once. These receptors originate from a human donor with advanced metastatic prostate, ovarian, gallbladder or colorectal cancer (not recorded which). This table probably holds off-target reads from a library built for another chain.

This sequence joins TRBV14 and TRBJ2-7; 13 bases match TRBD2. The V segment lost 7 bases and the J segment 5 bases; nucleotides outside the gene matches: 2. There are 13 residues in the CDR3. Germline values: CDR1 SGHDN, CDR2 FVKESK. CDR3 nucleotides: TGTGCCAGCAACGGACTAGCGGGAGACGAGCAGTACTTC. Its protein product is CASNGLAGDEQYF.

CDR3 sequence reads: CASSPPNSYEQYF. In nucleotides, the CDR3 is TGTGCCAGCTCACCACCGAACAGCTACGAGCAGTACTTC. The gene calls are TRBV18 and TRBJ2-7; D unresolved. The CDR3 covers 13 residues. The germline gives CDR1 KGHSH, CDR2 LQKENI. V was cut by 0 bases and J by 3 bases, with 6 bases left in between.

J is TRBJ2-3 and V is TRBV13, with 10 bases lining up with TRBD1. The ends lost 5 bases at V and 6 bases at J; junction bases unmatched: 5. CDR1 is PRHDT, CDR2 FYEKMQ, per germline (reference sequence). The CDR3 runs 14 residues. The CDR3 coding sequence is TGTGCCAGCAGCCTCGACAGGGGGCGGGATACGCAGTATTTT. The encoded protein is CASSLDRGRDTQYF.

The genes are TRBV24-1 and TRBJ2-1; TRBD2 aligns across 13 bases. V lost 9 bases to trimming and J lost 8 bases; unmatched junction nucleotides: 9. The CDR3 extends over 15 amino acids. CDR1 KGHDR and CDR2 SFDVKD come from the germline V gene. The CDR3 spells CATGGRTSGSDEQFF. The DNA of the CDR3 is TGTGCCACCGGGGGACGGACTAGCGGGAGTGATGAGCAGTTCTTC.

The chain couples TRBV5-1 to TRBJ2-1, with 7 bases lining up with TRBD1. The CDR3 has 14 amino acids. Germline values: CDR1 SGHRS, CDR2 YFSETQ. Unmatched junction bases numbered 4, after V lost 3 bases and J lost 4 bases. The CDR3: CASSSGQVYNEQFF. In DNA form, the CDR3 reads TGCGCCAGCAGCTCAGGACAGGTTTACAATGAGCAGTTCTTC.

The J gene is TRBJ2-7, the V gene TRBV10-3, with unresolved D. V dropped 3 bases and J dropped 2 bases, with 8 bases sitting between them. The CDR3 length is 13 residues. The germline V gene encodes CDR1 ENHRY and CDR2 SYGVKD. The DNA for the CDR3 is TGTGCCATCAGTGACGGGTACACCTACGAGCAGTACTTC. This sequence encodes CAISDGYTYEQYF.

This clonotype was detected a few times. V usage is TRBV19 and J usage is TRBJ1-5; tentative D call: TRBD1 (5 bases). The CDR3 covers 15 residues. Germline V CDR1 and CDR2: LNHDA, SQIVND (reference sequence). Trimming took off 4 bases at V and 3 bases at J, with 13 bases between the two ends. In DNA form, the CDR3 reads TGTGCCAGTAGTACTACCACAGGATACAATCAGCCCCAGCATTTT. Translation: CASSTTTGYNQPQHF.

J is TRBJ1-1 and V is TRBV2, with unresolved D. Germline CDR1 reads SNHLY; CDR2 reads FYNNEI. Trimming cost V 4 bases and J 2 bases, with 8 bases left between them. The CDR3 is 13 amino acids. In nucleotides, the CDR3 is TGTGCCAGCAGTGTCATGGGAAACACTGAAGCTTTCTTT. Translated, it gives CASSVMGNTEAFF.